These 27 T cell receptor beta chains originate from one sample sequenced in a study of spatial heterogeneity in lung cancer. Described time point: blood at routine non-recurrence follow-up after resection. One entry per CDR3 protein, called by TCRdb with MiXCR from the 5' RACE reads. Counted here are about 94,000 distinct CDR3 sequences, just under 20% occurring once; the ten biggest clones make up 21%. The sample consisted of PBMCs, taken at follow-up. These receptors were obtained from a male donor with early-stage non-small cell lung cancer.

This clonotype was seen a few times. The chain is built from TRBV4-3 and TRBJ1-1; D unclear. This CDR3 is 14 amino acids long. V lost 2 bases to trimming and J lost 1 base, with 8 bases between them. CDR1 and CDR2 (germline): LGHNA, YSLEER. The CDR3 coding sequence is TGCGCCAGCAGCCAACTCCCCCGGAACACTGAAGCTTTCTTT. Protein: CASSQLPRNTEAFF.

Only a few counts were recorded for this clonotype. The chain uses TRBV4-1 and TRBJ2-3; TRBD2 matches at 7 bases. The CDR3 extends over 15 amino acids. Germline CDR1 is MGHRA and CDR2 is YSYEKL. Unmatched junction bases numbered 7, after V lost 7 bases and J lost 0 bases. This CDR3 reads CASTGSGGSTDTQYF. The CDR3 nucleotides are TGCGCCAGCACCGGTTCGGGGGGAAGCACAGATACGCAGTATTTT.

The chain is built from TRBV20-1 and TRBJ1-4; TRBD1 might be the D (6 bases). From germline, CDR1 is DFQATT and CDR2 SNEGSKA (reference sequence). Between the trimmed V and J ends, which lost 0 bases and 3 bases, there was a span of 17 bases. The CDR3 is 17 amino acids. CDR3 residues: CSARDRILGGANEKLFF. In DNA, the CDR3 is TGCAGTGCTAGAGACCGCATCTTAGGGGGGGCTAATGAAAAACTGTTTTTT.

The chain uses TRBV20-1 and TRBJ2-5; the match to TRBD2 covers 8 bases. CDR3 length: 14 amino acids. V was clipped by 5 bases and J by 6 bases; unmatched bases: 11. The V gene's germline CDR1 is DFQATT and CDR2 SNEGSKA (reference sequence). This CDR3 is CSAEPGGVVQTQYF. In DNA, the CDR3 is TGCAGTGCTGAACCGGGAGGGGTGGTTCAGACCCAGTACTTC.

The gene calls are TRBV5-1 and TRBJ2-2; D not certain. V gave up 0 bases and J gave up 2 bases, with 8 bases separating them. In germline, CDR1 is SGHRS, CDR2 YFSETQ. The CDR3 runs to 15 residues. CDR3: CASSLAQLNTGELFF. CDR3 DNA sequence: TGCGCCAGCAGCTTGGCACAGCTAAACACCGGGGAGCTGTTTTTT.

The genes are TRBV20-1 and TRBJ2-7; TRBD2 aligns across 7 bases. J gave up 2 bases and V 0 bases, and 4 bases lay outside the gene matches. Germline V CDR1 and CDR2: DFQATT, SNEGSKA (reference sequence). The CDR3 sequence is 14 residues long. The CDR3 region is CSARDPAGPYEQYF. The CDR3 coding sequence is TGCAGTGCTAGAGATCCAGCGGGGCCCTACGAGCAGTACTTC.

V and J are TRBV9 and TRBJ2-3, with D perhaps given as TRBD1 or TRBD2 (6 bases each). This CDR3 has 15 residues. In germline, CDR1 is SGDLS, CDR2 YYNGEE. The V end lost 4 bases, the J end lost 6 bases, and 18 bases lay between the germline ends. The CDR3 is CASSSRGGLTDTQYF. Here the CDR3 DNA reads TGTGCCAGCAGCTCCAGGGGAGGTTTGACCGATACGCAGTATTTT.

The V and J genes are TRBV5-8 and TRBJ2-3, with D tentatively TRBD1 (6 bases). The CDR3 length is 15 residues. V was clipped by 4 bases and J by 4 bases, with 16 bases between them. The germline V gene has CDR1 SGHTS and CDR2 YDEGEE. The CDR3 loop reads CASSESPGVADTQYF. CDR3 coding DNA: TGTGCCAGCAGCGAGAGTCCAGGGGTCGCAGATACGCAGTATTTT.

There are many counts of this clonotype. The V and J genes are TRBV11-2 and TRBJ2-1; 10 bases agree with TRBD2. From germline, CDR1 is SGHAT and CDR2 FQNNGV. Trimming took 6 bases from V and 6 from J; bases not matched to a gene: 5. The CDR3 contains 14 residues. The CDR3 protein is CASSSLAGANEQFF. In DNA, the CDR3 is TGTGCCAGCAGTTCGCTAGCGGGGGCCAATGAGCAGTTCTTC.

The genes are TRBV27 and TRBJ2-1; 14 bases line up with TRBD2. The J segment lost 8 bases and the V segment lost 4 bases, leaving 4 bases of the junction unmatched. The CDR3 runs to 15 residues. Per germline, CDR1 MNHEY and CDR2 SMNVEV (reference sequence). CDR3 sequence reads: CASSSGLAGDYEQFF. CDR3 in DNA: TGTGCCAGCAGTTCGGGACTAGCGGGAGACTATGAGCAGTTCTTC.

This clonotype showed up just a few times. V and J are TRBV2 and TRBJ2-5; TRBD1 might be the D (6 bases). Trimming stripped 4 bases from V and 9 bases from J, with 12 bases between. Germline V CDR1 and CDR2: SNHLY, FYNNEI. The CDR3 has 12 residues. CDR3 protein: CASSGTEGAQYF. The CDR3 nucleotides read TGTGCCAGCAGTGGGACAGAGGGAGCCCAGTACTTC.

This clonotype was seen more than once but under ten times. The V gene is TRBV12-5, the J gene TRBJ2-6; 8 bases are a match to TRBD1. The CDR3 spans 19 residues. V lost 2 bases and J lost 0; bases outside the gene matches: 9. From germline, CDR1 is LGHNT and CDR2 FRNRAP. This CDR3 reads CASGLYPGQGSSGANVLTF. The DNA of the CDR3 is TGTGCTAGTGGTTTGTACCCAGGACAGGGATCCTCTGGGGCCAACGTCCTGACTTTC.

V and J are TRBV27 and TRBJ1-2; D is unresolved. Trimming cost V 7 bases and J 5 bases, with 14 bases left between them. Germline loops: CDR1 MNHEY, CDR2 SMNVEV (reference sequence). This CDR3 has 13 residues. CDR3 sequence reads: CASKRASSYGYTF. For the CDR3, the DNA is TGTGCCAGCAAAAGAGCCTCTTCATATGGCTACACCTTC.

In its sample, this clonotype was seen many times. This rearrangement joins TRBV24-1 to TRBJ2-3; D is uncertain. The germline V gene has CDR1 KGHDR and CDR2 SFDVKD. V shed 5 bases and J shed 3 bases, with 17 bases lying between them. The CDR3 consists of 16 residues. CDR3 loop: CATSVGTRALTDTQYF. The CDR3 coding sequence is TGTGCCACCAGTGTCGGAACCAGAGCGTTAACAGATACGCAGTATTTT.

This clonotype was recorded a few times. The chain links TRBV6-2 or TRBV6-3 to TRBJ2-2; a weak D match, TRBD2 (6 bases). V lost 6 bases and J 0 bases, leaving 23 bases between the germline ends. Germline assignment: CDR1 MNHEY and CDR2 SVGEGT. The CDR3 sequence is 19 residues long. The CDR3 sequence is CASSLARSSSIANTGELFF. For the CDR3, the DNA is TGTGCCAGCAGCCTAGCGCGTTCGTCCTCCATAGCGAACACCGGGGAGCTGTTTTTT.

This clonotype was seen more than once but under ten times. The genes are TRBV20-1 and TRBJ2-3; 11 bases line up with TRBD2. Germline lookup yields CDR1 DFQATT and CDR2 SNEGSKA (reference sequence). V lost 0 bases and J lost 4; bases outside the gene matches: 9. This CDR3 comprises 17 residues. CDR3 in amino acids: CSARDQSSGRPPDTQYF. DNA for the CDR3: TGCAGTGCTAGAGACCAGTCTAGCGGGAGGCCACCAGATACGCAGTATTTT.

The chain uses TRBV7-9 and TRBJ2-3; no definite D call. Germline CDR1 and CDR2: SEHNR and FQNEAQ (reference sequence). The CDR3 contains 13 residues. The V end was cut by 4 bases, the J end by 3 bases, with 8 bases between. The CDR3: CASSYRATDTQYF. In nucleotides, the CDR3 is TGTGCCAGCAGCTACCGGGCTACAGATACGCAGTATTTT.

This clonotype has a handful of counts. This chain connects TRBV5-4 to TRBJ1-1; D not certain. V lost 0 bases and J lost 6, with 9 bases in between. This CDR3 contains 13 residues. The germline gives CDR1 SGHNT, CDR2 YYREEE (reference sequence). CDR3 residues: CASSLVPQAEAFF. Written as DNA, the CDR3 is TGTGCCAGCAGCTTGGTTCCCCAAGCTGAAGCTTTCTTT.

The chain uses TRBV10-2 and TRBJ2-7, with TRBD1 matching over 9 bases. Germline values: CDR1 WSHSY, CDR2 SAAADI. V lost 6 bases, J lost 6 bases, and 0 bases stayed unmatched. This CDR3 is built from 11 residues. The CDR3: CASRTGGEQYF. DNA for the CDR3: TGCGCCAGCAGGACAGGGGGCGAGCAGTACTTC.

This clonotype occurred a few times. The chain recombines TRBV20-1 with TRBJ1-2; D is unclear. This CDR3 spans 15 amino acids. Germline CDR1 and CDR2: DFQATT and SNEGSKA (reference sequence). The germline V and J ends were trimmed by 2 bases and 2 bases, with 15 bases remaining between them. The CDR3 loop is CSARMPDPGNYGYTF. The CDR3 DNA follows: TGCAGTGCTAGAATGCCGGACCCCGGGAACTATGGCTACACCTTC.

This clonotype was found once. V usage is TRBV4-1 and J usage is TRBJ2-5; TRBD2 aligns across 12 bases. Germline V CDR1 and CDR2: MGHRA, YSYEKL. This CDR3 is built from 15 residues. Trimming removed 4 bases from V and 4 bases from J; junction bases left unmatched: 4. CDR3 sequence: CASSLTGLAGETQYF. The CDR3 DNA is TGCGCCAGCAGCCTCACGGGACTAGCGGGAGAGACCCAGTACTTC.

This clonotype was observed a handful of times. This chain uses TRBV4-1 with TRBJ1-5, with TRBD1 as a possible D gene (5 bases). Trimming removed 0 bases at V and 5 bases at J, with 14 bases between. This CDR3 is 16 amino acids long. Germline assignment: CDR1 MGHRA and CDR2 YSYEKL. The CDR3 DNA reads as TGCGCCAGCAGCCAAGATAAGGGGCGCGGGTATCAGCCCCAGCATTTT. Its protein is CASSQDKGRGYQPQHF.

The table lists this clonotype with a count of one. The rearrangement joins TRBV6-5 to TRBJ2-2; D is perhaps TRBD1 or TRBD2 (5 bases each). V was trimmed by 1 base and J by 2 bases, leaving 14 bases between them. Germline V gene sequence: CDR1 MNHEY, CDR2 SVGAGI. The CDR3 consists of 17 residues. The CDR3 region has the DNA TGTGCCAGCAGTTACTTTGGGGGAAGAGGAAACACCGGGGAGCTGTTTTTT. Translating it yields CASSYFGGRGNTGELFF.

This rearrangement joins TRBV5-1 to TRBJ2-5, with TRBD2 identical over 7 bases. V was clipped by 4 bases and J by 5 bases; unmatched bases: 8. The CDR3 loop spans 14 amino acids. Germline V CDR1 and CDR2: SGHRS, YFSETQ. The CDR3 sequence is CASSPTGGYETQYF. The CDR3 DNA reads TGCGCCAGCAGCCCTACCGGGGGGTACGAGACCCAGTACTTC.

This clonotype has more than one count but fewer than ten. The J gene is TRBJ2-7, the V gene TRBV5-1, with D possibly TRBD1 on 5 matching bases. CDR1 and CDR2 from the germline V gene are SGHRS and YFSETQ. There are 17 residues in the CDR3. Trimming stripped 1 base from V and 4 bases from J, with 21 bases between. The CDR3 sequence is CASSLTRQSRGNYEQYV. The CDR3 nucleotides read TGCGCCAGCAGCTTGACCAGACAGTCAAGAGGCAATTACGAGCAGTACGTC.

The CDR3: CASRETSYNEQFF. DNA for the CDR3: TGTGCCAGCAGGGAAACCTCCTACAATGAGCAGTTCTTC. The V call is TRBV6-5, the J call TRBJ2-1; D gene uncertain. The CDR3 loop spans 13 amino acids. Germline assignment: CDR1 MNHEY and CDR2 SVGAGI. The V end lost 6 bases, the J end lost 0 bases, and 6 bases lay between the germline ends.

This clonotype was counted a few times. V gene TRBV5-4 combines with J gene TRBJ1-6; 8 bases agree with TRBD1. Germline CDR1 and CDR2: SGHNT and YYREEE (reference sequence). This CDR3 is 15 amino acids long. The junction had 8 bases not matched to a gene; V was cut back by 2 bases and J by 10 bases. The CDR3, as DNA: TGTGCCAGCAGCTTACCGACAGGGGTCGGGTCACCCCTCCACTTT. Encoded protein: CASSLPTGVGSPLHF.